This T cell receptor beta chain came from a study of blood T cells in healthy people across ages. With a J-beta primer mix and a sample-barcoded 5' primer, a second PCR ran 7 to 11 cycles. TCRdb used MiXCR to reprocess the 5' RACE reads, holding one entry per CDR3 protein. This table holds 800,000 to 1,300,000 distinct CDR3 sequences, around 25% found once. The V and J ends lost 1 base and 2 bases, in that order; junction bases with no gene match: 4. Germline CDR1 is SQVTM and CDR2 is ANQGSEA. There are 17 residues in the CDR3. These sequences were also reported in another study, on T cells of mothers and their children. That work contributes: Sample barcodes and 2-4 random nucleotides were added by the M1S primer of the second PCR. Detection of persistent microchimeric T cell clones did not occur.

Sequencing was carried out using blood. This clonotype originated in a girl aged 2 to 10 in good health. The V call is TRBV29-1, the J call TRBJ2-3; 15 bases align to TRBD2. Here the CDR3 DNA reads TGCAGCGTTGAAGGGACTAGCGGGAGGGGCCCCACAGATACGCAGTATTTT. Protein: CSVEGTSGRGPTDTQYF.